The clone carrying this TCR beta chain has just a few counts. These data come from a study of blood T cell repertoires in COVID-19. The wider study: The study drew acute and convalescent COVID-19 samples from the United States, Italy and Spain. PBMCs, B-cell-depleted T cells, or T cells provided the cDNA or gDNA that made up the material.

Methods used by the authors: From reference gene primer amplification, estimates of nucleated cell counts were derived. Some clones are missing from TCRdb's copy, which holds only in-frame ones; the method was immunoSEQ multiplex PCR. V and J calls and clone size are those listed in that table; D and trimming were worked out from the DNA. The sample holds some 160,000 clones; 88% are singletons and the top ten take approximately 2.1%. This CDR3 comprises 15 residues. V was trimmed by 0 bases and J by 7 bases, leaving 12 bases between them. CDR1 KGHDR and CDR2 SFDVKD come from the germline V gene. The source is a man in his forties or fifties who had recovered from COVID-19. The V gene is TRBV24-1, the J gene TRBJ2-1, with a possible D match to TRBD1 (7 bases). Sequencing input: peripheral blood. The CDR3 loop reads CATSDLPGGKNEQFF. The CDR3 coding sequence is TGTGCCACCAGTGATTTGCCAGGGGGGAAGAATGAGCAGTTCTTC.